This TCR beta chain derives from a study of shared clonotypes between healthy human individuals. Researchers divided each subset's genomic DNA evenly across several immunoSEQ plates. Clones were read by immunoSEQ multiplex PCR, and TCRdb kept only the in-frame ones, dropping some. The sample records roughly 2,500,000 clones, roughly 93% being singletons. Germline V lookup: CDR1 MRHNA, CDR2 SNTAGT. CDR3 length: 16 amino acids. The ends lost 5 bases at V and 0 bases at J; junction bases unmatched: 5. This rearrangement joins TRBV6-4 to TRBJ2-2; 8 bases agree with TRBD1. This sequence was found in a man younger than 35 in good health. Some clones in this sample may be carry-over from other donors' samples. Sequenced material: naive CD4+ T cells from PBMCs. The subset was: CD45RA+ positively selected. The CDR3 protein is CASSKDRGPNTGELFF. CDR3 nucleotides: TGTGCCAGCAGTAAAGACAGGGGCCCGAACACCGGGGAGCTGTTTTTT.